The T cell receptor beta chain under discussion was sequenced for a study of T-cell memory formation after mild COVID-19. Study background: TCR clusters were mostly confined to one donor each.

General study results and limits: CD4/CD8 balance characterized clones contracting day 15 to 85, and CD4+ skew characterized later expanders. CD4+ contracting clones were mainly CM and EM; CD8+ ones, EMRA.

Barcoded TCR alpha and TCR beta cDNA libraries with UMIs came from 5'RACE using constant-segment primers. TCRdb passed the 5' RACE reads through MiXCR, listing each CDR3 protein once. This sample has fewer than 500,000 distinct CDR3 sequences; roughly 25% occur once, and the top ten carry roughly an eighth. This clonotype occurred many times. Its antigen is unknown. V was trimmed by 6 bases and J by 1 base, leaving 10 bases between them. Germline CDR1 and CDR2: MNHEY and SVGAGI. This CDR3 region has 14 residues. The genes are TRBV6-5 and TRBJ2-1; a weak D match, TRBD1 (6 bases). This receptor was identified in an adult woman who had mild COVID-19 (a few samples of this study predate the infection). Cell type and time point are not known. What was sequenced was PBMCs or a T cell subset sorted from them (not recorded which). The CDR3 loop reads CASSQGGSYNEQFF. In nucleotides, the CDR3 is TGTGCCAGCAGCCAAGGGGGTTCCTACAATGAGCAGTTCTTC.